The next 13 T cell receptor beta chains were all read from a single sample in a study of T cell clonality in common variable immunodeficiency (dated by TCRdb to 2015 to 2017). The library was obtained by the immunoSEQ multiplex PCR assay. As stored in TCRdb, this immuneACCESS dataset retains in-frame rearrangements with V and J assigned. A fraction of the clones does not appear; measured against another copy, unresolved V genes explain less than half of the discrepancy, and the remainder lacks a known reason. The table gives about 64,000 clones for this sample, with none occurring only once. Around 1.7% of the sample rests with the top ten. The specimen sequenced was peripheral blood mononuclear cells. The source of these receptors is a person aged 18 to 70 in good health.

This clone was observed at least ten times. The read stops 3 residues short of the end of the CDR3; the missing end is completed from the germline J gene. This chain uses TRBV19 with TRBJ1-2; a possible D gene is TRBD1 (6 bases). Trimming pared 3 bases from V and 1 base from J, leaving 12 bases between. The CDR3 has 15 residues. Germline values: CDR1 LNHDA, CDR2 SQIVND (reference sequence). CDR3 amino acids: CASSIRGQNNYGYTF. The CDR3 bases that were read are TGTGCCAGTAGTATTCGAGGACAGAATAACTATGGC. Together with reference TRBV19 and TRBJ1-2, the CDR3 gives the full variable domain: DGGITQSPKYLFRKEGQNVTLSCEQNLNHDAMYWYRQDPGQGLRLIYYSQIVNDFQKGDIAEGYSVSREKKESFPLTVTSAQKNPTAFYLCASSIRGQNNYGYTFGSGTRLTVV.

This clone occurred many times. The DNA ends 3 residues before the CDR3 does, and the rest of the CDR3 is filled in from the germline J gene. The genes are TRBV7-3 and TRBJ2-3; D gene ambiguous. Germline V CDR1 and CDR2: SGHTA, FQGTGA. This CDR3 is 15 amino acids long. Trimming cost V 4 bases and J 2 bases, with 13 bases left between them. CDR3 DNA (partial): TGTGCCAGCAGCTCCGTGGGTAGCCCCACAGATACG. This encodes CASSSVGSPTDT. The whole CDR3 protein is CASSSVGSPTDTQYF. Together with reference TRBV7-3 and TRBJ2-3, the CDR3 gives the full variable domain: GAGVSQTPSNKVTEKGKYVELRCDPISGHTALYWYRQSLGQGPEFLIYFQGTGAADDSGLPNDRFFAVRPEGSVSTLKIQRTERGDSAVYLCASSSVGSPTDTQYFGPGTRLTVL.

This clone came up many times. The read halts 3 residues ahead of the CDR3 end, with the missing end drawn from the germline J gene. This chain connects TRBV28 to TRBJ2-7; D might be TRBD2 (6 bases). Germline V gene lookup returns CDR1 MDHEN and CDR2 SYDVKM. Between the trimmed V and J ends, which lost 5 bases and 6 bases, there was a span of 17 bases. This CDR3 spans 14 amino acids. The CDR3 loop is CASSPGLPAFEQYF. The DNA read from the CDR3 is TGTGCCAGCAGTCCGGGACTTCCTGCCTTCGAG.

The sample holds many counts of this clone. The read finishes 3 residues shy of the CDR3 end, and the germline J gene is used to complete it. The genes are TRBV7-9 and TRBJ2-7, with 13 bases identical to TRBD2. CDR1 is SEHNR, CDR2 FQNEAQ, per germline (reference sequence). V shed 6 bases and J 3 bases; nucleotides not matched to a gene: 5. CDR3 length equals 15 residues. The sequenced part of the CDR3 DNA is TGTGCCAGCAGTTTTCGGACTAGCGGGAGCTACGAG. Its protein is CASSFRTSGSYE. The whole CDR3 reads CASSFRTSGSYEQYF.

This clone has ten or more counts. The read ends 3 residues shy of where the CDR3 ends; the end is completed using the germline J gene. This rearrangement joins TRBV2 to TRBJ1-3; D not resolved. Trimming took off 2 bases at V and 9 bases at J, with 14 bases between the two ends. The germline V gene encodes CDR1 SNHLY and CDR2 FYNNEI. The CDR3 spans 14 residues. The CDR3 sequence is CASSERVGSGTIYF. CDR3 DNA (partial): TGTGCCAGCAGTGAACGTGTAGGGAGCGGCACC.

In this sample, this clone turned up many times. The read stops 3 residues short of the end of the CDR3; the missing end is completed from the germline J gene. The genes are TRBV6-1 and TRBJ2-1; D is uncertain. V was trimmed by 3 bases and J by 4 bases, leaving 13 bases between them. Germline CDR1 is MNHNS and CDR2 is SASEGT. There are 15 residues in the CDR3. CDR3 region: CASSEGSTYYNEQFF. CDR3 bases read: TGTGCCAGCAGTGAGGGCTCGACCTATTACAATGAG.

This clone showed up many times. The read gets to within 3 residues of the CDR3 end, and the germline J gene fills in the rest. The V gene is TRBV7-2, the J gene TRBJ2-5, with 7 bases aligning to TRBD1. Germline V lookup: CDR1 SGHTA, CDR2 FQGNSA. The V and J ends lost 0 bases and 5 bases, in that order; junction bases with no gene match: 9. The CDR3 runs to 16 residues. Incomplete CDR3 DNA: TGTGCCAGCAGCTTAGCAGGGGGCTCCCTTCTCGAGACC. It is translated as CASSLAGGSLLET. The whole CDR3 protein reads CASSLAGGSLLETQYF.

This clone was seen at least ten times. The read ends 3 residues early relative to the CDR3; the germline J gene fills the gap. V and J are TRBV5-1 and TRBJ2-1; possible D gene TRBD1, 6 bases. Germline V lookup: CDR1 SGHRS, CDR2 YFSETQ. This CDR3 is 14 amino acids long. The V and J ends lost 5 bases and 1 base respectively, with 10 bases between them. The CDR3: CASRGALSYNEQFF. Partial CDR3 DNA: TGCGCCAGCAGGGGGGCCCTATCCTACAATGAG.

The sample holds a few counts of this clone. The CDR3 is cut off 3 residues early in the read; its end comes from the germline J gene. The rearrangement links TRBV7-9 to TRBJ2-5; tentatively, D is TRBD2 (5 bases). The V end lost 8 bases, the J end lost 2 bases, and 12 bases lay between the germline ends. Germline values: CDR1 SEHNR, CDR2 FQNEAQ (reference sequence). CDR3 length: 13 residues. The covered CDR3 bases are TGTGCCAGCGCTGAGGGTAGGCAAGAGACC. Protein sequence: CASAEGRQET. The CDR3 as a whole reads CASAEGRQETQYF.

The table lists this clone with many counts. The read ends 3 residues before the CDR3 terminus; that terminus is restored from the germline J gene. The rearrangement uses TRBV29-1 and TRBJ1-1, with 8 positions matching TRBD1. The junction had 6 bases not matched to a gene; V was cut back by 8 bases and J by 1 base. The germline V gene has CDR1 SQVTM and CDR2 ANQGSEA. This CDR3 spans 13 amino acids. The CDR3 sequence is CSTRGQENTEAFF. The part of the CDR3 DNA that was read is TGCAGCACCCGGGGACAGGAGAACACTGAA.

This clone was counted many times. Read data end 3 residues before the CDR3 end; the end is taken from the germline J gene. The chain couples TRBV23-1 to TRBJ1-5; 7 bases agree with TRBD1. TRBV23-1 has ORF status, its function being uncertain. V trimming: 4 bases; J trimming: 4 bases; junction bases outside the gene matches: 10. This CDR3 is 16 amino acids long. The CDR3 region is CASSPRPGQSNQPQHF. Incomplete CDR3 DNA: TGCGCCAGCAGTCCCCGACCGGGACAGTCTAATCAGCCC.

Ten or more counts support this clone. Read coverage stops 3 residues before the CDR3 terminus; the germline J gene supplies the remainder. The genes are TRBV12-3 or TRBV12-4 and TRBJ1-2; 7 bases are shared with TRBD1. This CDR3 has 13 amino acids. The CDR3 spells CASSLLDRAGYTF. CDR3 DNA, as far as it was read: TGTGCCAGCAGTTTACTAGACAGGGCAGGC.

This clone was counted ten times or more. The read stops 3 residues short of the end of the CDR3; the missing end is completed from the germline J gene. This chain links TRBV18 with TRBJ1-1; possibly TRBD1 for D (6 bases). This CDR3 comprises 16 residues. From germline, CDR1 is KGHSH and CDR2 LQKENI. V gave up 1 base and J gave up 0 bases, with 12 bases separating them. CDR3 amino acids: CASSPQGTSMNTEAFF. The CDR3 DNA, read in part, is TGTGCCAGCTCACCACAGGGGACAAGCATGAACACTGAA.